This TCR beta chain was sequenced for a study of long-term antiretroviral therapy in people with HIV. CDR3 length: 15 residues. The V gene's germline CDR1 is SEHNR and CDR2 FQNEAQ (reference sequence). Trimming took 5 bases from V and 3 from J, leaving 16 bases between them. Survey level was the resolution at which the v3.0 immunoSEQ assay ran. Clones were read by immunoSEQ multiplex PCR, and TCRdb kept only the in-frame ones, dropping some. The sample has about 29,000 clones; 95% are singletons. The sequencing here drew on unsorted PBMCs, taken 5.3 years after starting antiretroviral therapy. This receptor was obtained from a man in his thirties or forties with HIV. This chain joins TRBV7-9 and TRBJ2-5; D may be TRBD1 (6 bases). CDR3 bases: TGTGCCAGCAGCCTCATCATACAGGGAGAAGAGACCCAGTACTTC. Translated, it gives CASSLIIQGEETQYF.